Below, 4 T cell receptor beta chains from the same sample are listed, as sequenced in a study of patients and donors after allogeneic stem cell transplantation. MiXCR was run by TCRdb on the RT-PCR reads, yielding one entry per CDR3 protein. The sample shows 57,000 or so distinct CDR3 sequences, 13% of them seen only once. The sequencing input was blood, either unsorted or a sorted T cell fraction (not recorded which). These receptors were collected from a human donor who was either an allogeneic HSCT recipient or a stem cell or donor lymphocyte infusion donor (not recorded which). It is not recorded whose cells these are; they may come from a transplant donor.

The chain joins TRBV6-6 to TRBJ2-3, with 8 bases fitting TRBD1. Looked up from germline, CDR1 is MNHNY and CDR2 is SVGAGI (reference sequence). The J segment lost 5 bases and the V segment lost 5 bases, leaving 9 bases of the junction unmatched. CDR3 size: 15 residues. The CDR3 spells CASSRPAGGRDTQYF. The CDR3 nucleotides read TGTGCCAGCAGTCGACCGGCAGGGGGCAGAGATACGCAGTATTTT.

This clonotype has a count of ten or more. The chain links TRBV5-1 to TRBJ1-1; D is perhaps TRBD1 (6 bases). The germline CDR1 and CDR2 sequences are SGHRS and YFSETQ. The CDR3 has 15 amino acids. Trimming cost V 4 bases and J 4 bases, with 17 bases left between them. The DNA of the CDR3 is TGCGCCAGCAGCCCGACAGGTGGAGTGTCCACTGAAGCTTTCTTT. Translating it yields CASSPTGGVSTEAFF.

The chain employs TRBV3-1 and TRBJ1-1; D is uncertain. Trimming cost V 0 bases and J 11 bases, with 16 bases left between them. This CDR3 is 14 amino acids long. Germline assignment: CDR1 LGHDT and CDR2 YNNKEL (reference sequence). CDR3 nucleotides: TGTGCCAGCAGCCAAGATTCTGTGGTGACCGAGGCTTTCTTT. Translated, it gives CASSQDSVVTEAFF.

V usage is TRBV19 and J usage is TRBJ2-2; 10 bases are a match to TRBD2. There are 17 residues in the CDR3. Germline CDR1 reads LNHDA; CDR2 reads SQIVND (reference sequence). Germline trimming cut 0 bases from V and 4 bases from J; bases unmatched to any gene: 5. The CDR3 sequence is CASSIDPSGSGTGELFF. The CDR3 DNA reads TGTGCCAGTAGTATAGATCCTAGCGGGAGTGGCACCGGGGAGCTGTTTTTT.